This T cell receptor (beta chain) was recorded in a study of T cell responses to AZD1222 COVID-19 vaccine. TCRdb keeps only in-frame clones here, not all; method: immunoSEQ multiplex PCR. The sample carries over 100,000 clones, about nine tenths recorded once. To note about this clone: Its target is unknown.

Findings of the study overall: Donors were chiefly white British, with a greater number of females, and clonal diversity was perhaps underestimated.

V shed 4 bases and J shed 0 bases, with 0 bases lying between them. This CDR3 comprises 12 residues. In germline, CDR1 is SGHDN, CDR2 FVKESK. The chain combines TRBV14 with TRBJ2-2, with no clear D. Specimen: peripheral blood, collected on day 0 of AZD1222 vaccination. This receptor was taken from an adult in good health. The CDR3: CASSPNTGELFF. The CDR3 DNA reads TGTGCCAGCAGCCCGAACACCGGGGAGCTGTTTTTT.